This T cell receptor (beta chain) comes out of a study of chemoradiotherapy in HPV16-positive cancers. Background on the study: Candidate HPV-specific T-cell clones and common TCR motifs came from functional assays in two HPV16-positive patients.

CDR1 and CDR2 from the germline V gene are SSHAT and FNYEAQ (reference sequence). This CDR3 contains 13 residues. V was shortened by 2 bases and J by 5 bases, with 9 bases between the two germline ends. Generated by immunoSEQ multiplex PCR, the TCRdb table keeps only in-frame clones and is missing some. The table includes tens of thousands of clones, roughly 92% detected once. The TCR sequence derives from a human donor with HPV-associated anogenital cancer. V and J are TRBV7-7 and TRBJ2-5; possibly TRBD1 for D (5 bases). The sequenced sample was blood, obtained from a patient who underwent chemoradiotherapy. The CDR3 DNA reads TGTGCCAGCAGCTTACAGGGTGAGGAGACCCAGTACTTC. Its translation is CASSLQGEETQYF. Together with reference TRBV7-7 and TRBJ2-5, the CDR3 gives the full variable domain: GAGVSQSPRYKVTKRGQDVTLRCDPISSHATLYWYQQALGQGPEFLTYFNYEAQPDKSGLPSDRFSAERPEGSISTLTIQRTEQRDSAMYRCASSLQGEETQYFGPGTRLLVL.